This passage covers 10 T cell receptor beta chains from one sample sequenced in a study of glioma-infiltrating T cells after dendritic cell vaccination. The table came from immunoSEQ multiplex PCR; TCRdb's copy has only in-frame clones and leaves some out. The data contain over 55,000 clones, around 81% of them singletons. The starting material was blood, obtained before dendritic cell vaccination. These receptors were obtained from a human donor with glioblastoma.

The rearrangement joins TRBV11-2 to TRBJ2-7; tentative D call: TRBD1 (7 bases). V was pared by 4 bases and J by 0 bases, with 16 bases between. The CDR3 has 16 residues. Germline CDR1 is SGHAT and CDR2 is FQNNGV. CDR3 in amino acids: CASSSLPGGLSYEQYF. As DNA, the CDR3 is TGTGCCAGCAGCTCCCTACCAGGGGGGCTCTCCTACGAGCAGTACTTC.

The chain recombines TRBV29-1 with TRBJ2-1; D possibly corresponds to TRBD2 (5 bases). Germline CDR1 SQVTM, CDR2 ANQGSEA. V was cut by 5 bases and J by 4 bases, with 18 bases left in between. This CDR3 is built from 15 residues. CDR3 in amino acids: CSVRPMEDRYNEQFF. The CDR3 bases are TGCAGCGTTCGACCTATGGAGGACCGGTACAATGAGCAGTTCTTC.

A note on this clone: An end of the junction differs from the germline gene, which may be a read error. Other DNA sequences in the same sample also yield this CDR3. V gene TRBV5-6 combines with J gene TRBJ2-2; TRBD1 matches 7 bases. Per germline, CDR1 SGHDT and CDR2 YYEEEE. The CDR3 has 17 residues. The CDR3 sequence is CASSSIWTGLNTGELFF. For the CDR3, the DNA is TGCGCCAGCAGCTCCATTTGGACAGGCTTGAACACCGGGGAGCTGTTTTTT.

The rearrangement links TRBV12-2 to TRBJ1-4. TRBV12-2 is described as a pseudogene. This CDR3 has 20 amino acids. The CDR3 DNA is TGTGCAAGTCGCTCCCTTCCCGAGGGCAGGGGAGGGCATAGTAATGAAAAACTGTTTTTT. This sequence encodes CASRSLPEGRGGHSNEKLFF.

The DNA of the CDR3 is TGCGCCAGCAGCGGAGGAACCCAGGAGGGAAAACTGTTTTTT. Translating it yields CASSGGTQEGKLFF. The chain joins TRBV5-1 to TRBJ1-4; D gene ambiguous. The CDR3 consists of 14 residues. Germline V gene lookup returns CDR1 SGHRS and CDR2 YFSETQ. V lost 4 bases and J 10 bases, leaving 17 bases between the germline ends. Drawing the rest from reference TRBV5-1 and TRBJ1-4, the complete variable domain is KAGVTQTPRYLIKTRGQQVTLSCSPISGHRSVSWYQQTPGQGLQFLFEYFSETQRNKGNFPGRFSGRQFSNSRSEMNVSTLELGDSALYLCASSGGTQEGKLFFGSGTQLSVL.

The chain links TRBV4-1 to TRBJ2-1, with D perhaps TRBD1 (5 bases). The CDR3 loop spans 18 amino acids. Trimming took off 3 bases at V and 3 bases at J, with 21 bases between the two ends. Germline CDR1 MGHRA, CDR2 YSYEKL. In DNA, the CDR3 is TGCGCCAGCAGCCAGTTCTCCTTTCAGGGTCAACTCTACAATGAGCAGTTCTTC. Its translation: CASSQFSFQGQLYNEQFF.

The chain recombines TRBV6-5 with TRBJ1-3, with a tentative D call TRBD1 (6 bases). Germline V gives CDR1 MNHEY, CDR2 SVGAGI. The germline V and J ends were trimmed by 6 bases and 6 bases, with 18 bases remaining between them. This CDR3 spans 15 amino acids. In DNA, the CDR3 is TGTGCCAGCAGGCCGCCTGGGCAGGGGAAAAACACCATATATTTT. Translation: CASRPPGQGKNTIYF.

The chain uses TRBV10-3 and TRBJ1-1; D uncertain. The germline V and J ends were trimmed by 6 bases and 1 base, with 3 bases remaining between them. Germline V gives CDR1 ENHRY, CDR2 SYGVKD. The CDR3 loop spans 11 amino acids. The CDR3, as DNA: TGTGCCATCAGACAGAACACTGAAGCTTTCTTT. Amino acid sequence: CAIRQNTEAFF.

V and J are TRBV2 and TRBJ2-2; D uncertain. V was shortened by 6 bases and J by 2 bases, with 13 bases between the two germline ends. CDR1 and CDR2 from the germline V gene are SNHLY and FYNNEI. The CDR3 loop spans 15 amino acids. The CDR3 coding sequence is TGTGCCAGCAGATATGTGACACCCAACACCGGGGAGCTGTTTTTT. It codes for CASRYVTPNTGELFF. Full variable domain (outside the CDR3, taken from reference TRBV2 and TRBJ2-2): EPEVTQTPSHQVTQMGQEVILRCVPISNHLYFYWYRQILGQKVEFLVSFYNNEISEKSEIFDDQFSVERPDGSNFTLKIRSTKLEDSAMYFCASRYVTPNTGELFFGEGSRLTVL.

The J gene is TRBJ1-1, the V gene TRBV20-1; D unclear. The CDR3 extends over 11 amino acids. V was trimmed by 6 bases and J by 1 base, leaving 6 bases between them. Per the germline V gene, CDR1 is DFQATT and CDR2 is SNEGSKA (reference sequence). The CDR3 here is CSAQQNTEAFF. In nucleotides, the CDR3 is TGCAGTGCGCAACAGAACACTGAAGCTTTCTTT.